This T cell receptor beta chain was obtained from a study of blood T cell repertoires in COVID-19. About the research overall: The study drew acute and convalescent COVID-19 samples from the United States, Italy and Spain. Sources were T cells, B-cell-depleted T cells, or PBMCs; the material itself was cDNA or gDNA.

The authors' processing: Reference gene primer amplification gave nucleated cell count estimates. The protocol was immunoSEQ multiplex PCR, while the TCRdb copy is restricted to in-frame clones and leaves out a portion. V and J calls and clone size are those listed in that table; D and trimming were worked out from the DNA. The sample has 200,000 to 250,000 clones, around 86% seen once. Germline loops: CDR1 SGHKS, CDR2 YYEKEE (reference sequence). The CDR3 consists of 16 residues. Trimming cost V 0 bases and J 3 bases, with 12 bases left between them. The material sequenced was peripheral blood. The TCR sequence derives from an older man with acute or convalescent COVID-19. The rearrangement links TRBV5-5 to TRBJ1-4; a possible D gene is TRBD1 (5 bases). In DNA, the CDR3 is TGTGCCAGCAGCTTGGTTCTAGGGGCTCCTAATGAAAAACTGTTTTTT. This gives the protein CASSLVLGAPNEKLFF.